This T cell receptor beta chain comes out of a study of response to subunit inactivated influenza vaccine. Whole-study findings and limits: After each seasonal influenza vaccination, few new T cells are recruited, the authors suggested.

TCRdb fed the RT-PCR reads into MiXCR, producing one record per CDR3 protein. The profile shows hundreds of thousands of distinct CDR3 sequences, around 11% of them singletons. The length of the CDR3 is 13 residues. Germline CDR1 and CDR2: DFQATT and SNEGSKA (reference sequence). V was clipped by 4 bases and J by 4 bases, with 10 bases between them. The sample holds a few counts of this clonotype. The antigen remains undetermined. This specimen was PBMCs from blood, taken on the day of vaccination. V is TRBV20-1 and J is TRBJ1-4, with D possibly matching TRBD1 (5 bases). This clonotype was obtained from a man aged 50-60 years who received an inactivated influenza vaccine. The chain's CDR3 is CSANGAINEKLFF. The CDR3, as DNA: TGCAGTGCTAACGGGGCAATTAATGAAAAACTGTTTTTT.